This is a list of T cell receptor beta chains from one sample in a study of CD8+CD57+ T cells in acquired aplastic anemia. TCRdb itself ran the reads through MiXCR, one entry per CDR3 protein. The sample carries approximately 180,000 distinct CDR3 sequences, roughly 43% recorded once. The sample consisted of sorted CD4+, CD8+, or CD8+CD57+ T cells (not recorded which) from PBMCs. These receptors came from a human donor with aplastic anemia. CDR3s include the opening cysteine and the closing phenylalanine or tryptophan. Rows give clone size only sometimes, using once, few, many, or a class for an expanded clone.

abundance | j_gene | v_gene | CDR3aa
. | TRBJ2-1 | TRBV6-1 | CASRKGQNGPYNEQFF
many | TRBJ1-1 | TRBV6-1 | CASVRGLGTEAFF
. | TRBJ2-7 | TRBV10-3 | CAISESGGSYEQYF
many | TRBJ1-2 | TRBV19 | CASSTRAQVRFGYTF
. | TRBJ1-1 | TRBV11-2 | CASSSGAGRSEAFF
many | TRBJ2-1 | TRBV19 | CASSKWGRTSYNEQFF
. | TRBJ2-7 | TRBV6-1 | CASSEAHVVTVSPSYEQYF
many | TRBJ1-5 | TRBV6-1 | CASSRHINQPQHF
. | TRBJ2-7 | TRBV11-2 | CASSLGFTSYEQYF
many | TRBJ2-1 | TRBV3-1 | CASGSLDNEQFF
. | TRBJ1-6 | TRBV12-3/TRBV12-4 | CASSFGRSNSPLHF
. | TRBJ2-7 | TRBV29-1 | CSATRGGAAYEQYF
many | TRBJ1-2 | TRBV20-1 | CSAPDRGNYGYTF
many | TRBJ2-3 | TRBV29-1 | CSVEVWRPGLVGADTQYF
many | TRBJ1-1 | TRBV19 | CASSIGRFTEAFF
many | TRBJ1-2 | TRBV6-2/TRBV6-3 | CASSYGRTGLFGYTF
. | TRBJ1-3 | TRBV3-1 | CASSQQVNSGNTIYF
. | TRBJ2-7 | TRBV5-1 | CASSLKKGNYEQYF
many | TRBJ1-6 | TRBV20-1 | CSVMISSYNSPLHF
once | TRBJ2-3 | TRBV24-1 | CATSEEGSTDTQYF
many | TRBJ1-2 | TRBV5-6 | CASSLVGTGGYGYTF
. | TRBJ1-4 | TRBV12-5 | CASGSETAIGWGNEKLFF
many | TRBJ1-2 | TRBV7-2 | CASSRRQGVGYTF